These 25 T cell receptor beta chains originate from one sample sequenced in a study of blood T cell repertoires in COVID-19. The protocol was immunoSEQ multiplex PCR, while the TCRdb copy is restricted to in-frame clones and leaves out a portion. This sample has 65,000 to 95,000 clones; approximately 80% occur once, and the top ten carry over 15%. Specimen: peripheral blood. The origin of the receptors is a man aged 80 or over with active or convalescent COVID-19.

This clone was seen only a few times. The chain has TRBV7-6 and TRBJ1-2; TRBD1 might be the D (6 bases). The CDR3 totals 16 residues. The germline V gene has CDR1 SGHVS and CDR2 FNYEAQ. V was trimmed by 5 bases and J by 5 bases, leaving 21 bases between them. CDR3 nucleotides: TGTGCCAGCAGCCGCCAACGAACAGGGACTAGATATGGCTACACCTTC. Its protein is CASSRQRTGTRYGYTF.

The rearrangement links TRBV2 to TRBJ2-3; TRBD2 aligns across 10 bases. Germline V gene sequence: CDR1 SNHLY, CDR2 FYNNEI. There are 17 residues in the CDR3. The ends lost 1 base at V and 2 bases at J; junction bases unmatched: 6. The CDR3 region has the DNA TGTGCCAGCAGTGAAGGGACTAGCGGAGACCACACAGATACGCAGTATTTT. It is translated as CASSEGTSGDHTDTQYF.

The chain combines TRBV11-2 with TRBJ2-3; D possibly corresponds to TRBD2 (7 bases). Germline-derived CDR1 and CDR2 are SGHAT and FQNNGV. The ends were cut back, 5 bases at V and 2 bases at J, with 17 bases in the middle. The CDR3 has 16 residues. The CDR3 spells CASSRGGGGPTDTQYF. The DNA of the CDR3 is TGTGCCAGCAGCAGGGGGGGCGGGGGACCCACAGATACGCAGTATTTT.

The rearrangement joins TRBV10-3 to TRBJ1-1; D is possibly TRBD1 (5 bases). Looked up from germline, CDR1 is ENHRY and CDR2 is SYGVKD. The CDR3 is 15 amino acids. Between the trimmed V and J ends, which lost 1 base and 4 bases, there was a span of 13 bases. The CDR3 DNA reads as TGTGCCATCAGTGAGTGGGGCAGTACGGGCACTGAAGCTTTCTTT. This gives the protein CAISEWGSTGTEAFF.

CDR3: CASSRSDRNTEAFF. The CDR3 DNA reads TGTGCCAGCAGCCGTAGCGATAGAAACACTGAAGCTTTCTTT. The V call is TRBV3-1 (or the pseudogene TRBV3-2), the J call TRBJ1-1; no clear D gene. V lost 4 bases and J 2 bases, leaving 11 bases between the germline ends. Germline V lookup: CDR1 LGHDT, CDR2 YNNKEL (reference sequence). The CDR3 is 14 residues long.

The chain is built from TRBV2 and TRBJ1-3; the D gene is possibly TRBD1 (6 bases). The CDR3 has 14 residues. With 6 bases removed from V and 1 base from J, the gap between germline ends came to 10 bases. The V gene's germline CDR1 is SNHLY and CDR2 FYNNEI. The CDR3 sequence is CASSLDSSGNTIYF. The CDR3 region has the DNA TGTGCCAGCAGCTTGGACAGTTCTGGAAACACCATATATTTT.

This clone was recorded only once. This chain uses TRBV19 with TRBJ1-5; D remains ambiguous. V lost 4 bases and J 0 bases, leaving 10 bases between the germline ends. The CDR3 spans 15 residues. CDR1 and CDR2 (germline): LNHDA, SQIVND (reference sequence). The CDR3 nucleotides are TGTGCCAGTAGTACTCGCAGAAATAGCAATCAGCCCCAGCATTTT. Amino acids: CASSTRRNSNQPQHF.

The CDR3 reads CASSLLRLAASYNEQFF. CDR3 nucleotide sequence: TGTGCCAGCAGCTTACTACGGTTGGCGGCTTCCTACAATGAGCAGTTCTTC. The V and J genes are TRBV11-2 and TRBJ2-1; D gene uncertain. The V end was cut by 2 bases, the J end by 1 base, with 15 bases between. The CDR3 runs 17 residues. CDR1 SGHAT and CDR2 FQNNGV come from the germline V gene.

V and J are TRBV27 and TRBJ2-1; 8 bases agree with TRBD1. From germline, CDR1 is MNHEY and CDR2 SMNVEV (reference sequence). V dropped 4 bases and J dropped 10; count of bases not matched to a gene: 12. The CDR3 length is 15 residues. The CDR3 spells CASSSPAAGGDEQFF. The CDR3 nucleotides are TGTGCCAGCAGTTCCCCCGCGGCAGGGGGCGACGAGCAGTTCTTC.

This clone was seen just once. V and J are TRBV19 and TRBJ2-1; D possibly corresponds to TRBD1 (5 bases). V shed 1 base and J shed 0 bases, with 13 bases lying between them. The CDR3 is 17 residues long. Germline V gene data show CDR1 as LNHDA and CDR2 as SQIVND (reference sequence). CDR3 in amino acids: CASSIGTGVPSYNEQFF. CDR3 in DNA: TGTGCCAGTAGTATAGGAACAGGCGTACCCTCCTACAATGAGCAGTTCTTC.

The chain carries TRBV12-3 or TRBV12-4 and TRBJ2-7, with TRBD2 matching 7 bases. Trimming removed 5 bases from V and 4 bases from J; junction bases left unmatched: 5. The CDR3 sequence is 13 residues long. This CDR3 is CASSRDYGYEQYV. CDR3 bases: TGTGCCAGCAGTCGGGACTACGGGTACGAGCAGTACGTC.

This chain joins TRBV6-1 and TRBJ1-1, with no clear D. V was pared by 6 bases and J by 1 base, with 9 bases between. Germline V CDR1 and CDR2: MNHNS, SASEGT. The CDR3 extends over 13 amino acids. This chain's CDR3 is CASSPEANTEAFF. The DNA of the CDR3 is TGTGCCAGCAGCCCGGAGGCGAACACTGAAGCTTTCTTT.

DNA of the CDR3: TGCGCCAGCAGCCAAGAAGGGGGACAGGGCTTTCGGTCGACTTTCTTT. Translated, it gives CASSQEGGQGFRSTFF. This chain links TRBV4-1 with TRBJ1-1; 9 positions agree with TRBD1. This CDR3 has 16 amino acids. J gave up 12 bases and V 0 bases, and 14 bases lay outside the gene matches. The germline V gene has CDR1 MGHRA and CDR2 YSYEKL.

This clone has only a few counts. Different DNA sequences within this sample yield the same CDR3. This chain uses TRBV4-1 with TRBJ1-1; 7 bases line up with TRBD1. V trimming: 3 bases; J trimming: 1 base; junction bases outside the gene matches: 2. Germline V CDR1 and CDR2: MGHRA, YSYEKL. The CDR3 contains 14 residues. CDR3 region: CASSQRQGNTEAFF. The DNA for the CDR3 is TGCGCCAGCAGCCAGAGACAGGGGAACACTGAAGCTTTCTTT.

The chain has TRBV2 and TRBJ2-2; D possibly corresponds to TRBD2 (6 bases). The V and J ends lost 7 bases and 8 bases respectively, with 14 bases between them. The CDR3 contains 13 residues. Germline V lookup: CDR1 SNHLY, CDR2 FYNNEI. CDR3 DNA sequence: TGTGCCAGCACCGGACTACCCCCGGGGGAGCTGTTTTTT. It specifies CASTGLPPGELFF.

The J gene is TRBJ2-3, the V gene TRBV6-1, with 7 bases identical to TRBD2. CDR3 size: 17 residues. In germline, CDR1 is MNHNS, CDR2 SASEGT. V was pared by 2 bases and J by 0 bases, with 8 bases of the junction left unmatched. In nucleotides, the CDR3 is TGTGCCAGCAGTGAAAGGGTTAGGGGACTAAGCACAGATACGCAGTATTTT. Translating gives CASSERVRGLSTDTQYF.

The J gene is TRBJ2-7, the V gene TRBV7-8, with TRBD2 matching 8 bases. Unmatched junction bases numbered 8, after V lost 3 bases and J lost 4 bases. Germline CDR1 and CDR2: SGHVS and FQNEAQ. The CDR3 spans 15 residues. The CDR3 loop reads CASSLDSREGYEQYV. CDR3 DNA: TGTGCCAGCAGCTTGGATTCTCGGGAGGGGTACGAGCAGTACGTC.

J is TRBJ1-5 and V is TRBV27; 8 bases are shared with TRBD1. The CDR3 extends over 16 amino acids. V lost 6 bases, J lost 2 bases, and 9 bases stayed unmatched. Germline CDR1 reads MNHEY; CDR2 reads SMNVEV (reference sequence). CDR3 sequence (DNA): TGTGCCAGCAGCCGACAGGGGTATGGCGGCAATCAGCCCCAGCATTTT. This encodes CASSRQGYGGNQPQHF.

V gene TRBV5-1 combines with J gene TRBJ2-1, with D maybe TRBD1 (5 bases). From germline, CDR1 is SGHRS and CDR2 YFSETQ. V lost 5 bases, J lost 3 bases, and 12 bases lay in between. The CDR3 sequence is 14 residues long. The CDR3, as DNA: TGCGCCAGCAGACACGAAGGGGACTACAATGAGCAGTTCTTC. Its protein is CASRHEGDYNEQFF.

The chain combines TRBV28 with TRBJ2-1; D might be TRBD2 (6 bases). V lost 6 bases, J lost 8 bases, and 14 bases lay in between. The CDR3 is 13 residues long. Per germline, CDR1 MDHEN and CDR2 SYDVKM. CDR3 in amino acids: CASRAGTWDEQFF. In DNA form, the CDR3 reads TGTGCCAGCAGGGCAGGGACTTGGGATGAGCAGTTCTTC.

V gene TRBV7-2 combines with J gene TRBJ2-1, with 12 bases fitting TRBD2. CDR3 size: 15 residues. J gave up 8 bases and V 4 bases, and 6 bases lay outside the gene matches. CDR1 and CDR2 (germline): SGHTA, FQGNSA. The DNA of the CDR3 is TGTGCCAGCAGCTCTAGCGGGGGGGCCATGTATGAGCAGTTCTTC. Translation gives CASSSSGGAMYEQFF.

This clone was seen just once. This chain joins TRBV20-1 and TRBJ1-5, with no clear D. The CDR3 contains 13 residues. Trimming removed 3 bases from V and 5 bases from J, with 11 bases in between. The germline V gene encodes CDR1 DFQATT and CDR2 SNEGSKA (reference sequence). For the CDR3, the DNA is TGCAGTGCTAGTATCATGGCCGATCAGCCCCAGCATTTT. This codes for CSASIMADQPQHF.

The sample holds many counts of this clone. The junction departs from germline at one end; a sequencing error may be responsible. The chain employs TRBV7-7 and TRBJ2-5; 7 bases are a match to TRBD1. The CDR3 runs to 15 residues. Germline V gene lookup returns CDR1 SSHAT and CDR2 FNYEAQ (reference sequence). The CDR3 here is CASSLSLGQSETQYF. Here the CDR3 DNA reads TGTGCTAGCAGCTTAAGTCTGGGACAGTCAGAGACCCAGTACTTC.

In DNA, the CDR3 is TGCGCCAGCAGCTTGCGACCTAGCGGGAGGGCACGTAACGAGCAGTTCTTC. Residues: CASSLRPSGRARNEQFF. This chain uses TRBV5-1 with TRBJ2-1; 12 bases align to TRBD2. This CDR3 has 17 residues. Germline V CDR1 and CDR2: SGHRS, YFSETQ. V shed 1 base, J shed 10 bases, and the junction held 12 bases outside the gene matches.

J is TRBJ2-1 and V is TRBV5-4, with 7 bases fitting TRBD2. Per germline, CDR1 SGHNT and CDR2 YYREEE (reference sequence). The V and J ends lost 2 bases and 7 bases, in that order; junction bases with no gene match: 3. This CDR3 spans 13 amino acids. The CDR3 nucleotides read TGTGCCAGCAGCTTCCGAGCGGGGAATGAGCAGTTCTTC. Translating gives CASSFRAGNEQFF.